A selection of T cell receptor beta chains follows, all from one sample in a study of beta chain features in type 1 diabetes. The assay was immunoSEQ multiplex PCR, and TCRdb's table has in-frame clones only and misses some. Among about 170,000 clones listed, around 8% were seen once. Sequenced sample: central memory CD4+ T cells from blood. Every receptor here comes from a woman aged 40 to 50 with type 1 diabetes. Both conserved end residues are part of each CDR3. Each record gives: D gene, J gene, V gene, clone size, CDR3 protein, CDR3 DNA. D genes are given only for firm matches. Clone size is shown for a subset of rows, as once, few, many or a class of expanded clone.

>.|TRBJ2-7|TRBV29-1|many
CSAGEWSYEQYF
TGCAGCGCTGGGGAGTGGTCTTACGAGCAGTACTTC
>.|TRBJ2-5|TRBV2|.
CASSGQGRETQYF
TGTGCCAGCTCGGGGCAGGGGCGGGAGACCCAGTACTTC
>TRBD2|TRBJ2-5|TRBV29-1|few
CSVAQSGGGKTQYF
TGCAGCGTCGCCCAGAGTGGGGGGGGAAAGACCCAGTACTTC
>.|TRBJ1-6|TRBV18|.
CASSSLGDSPLHF
TGTGCCAGCTCATCTCTCGGGGATTCACCCCTCCACTTT
>TRBD2|TRBJ2-1|TRBV4-1|few
CASSQDGTREGGNEQFF
TGCGCCAGCAGCCAAGATGGGACTAGGGAAGGGGGTAATGAGCAGTTCTTC
>.|TRBJ2-7|TRBV28|.
CASSLGGRVPYEQYF
TGTGCCAGCAGTTTAGGCGGCAGGGTGCCCTACGAGCAGTACTTC
>TRBD2|TRBJ2-1|TRBV6-6|.
CASTDRTSGGKNEQFF
TGTGCCAGCACCGACCGGACTAGCGGGGGGAAGAATGAGCAGTTCTTC
>TRBD2|TRBJ2-1|TRBV7-8|few
CASSPRSGTSGADEQFF
TGTGCCAGCAGCCCCCGATCGGGGACTAGCGGGGCCGATGAGCAGTTCTTC
>TRBD2|TRBJ2-7|TRBV9|few
CASSVESGGVYEQYF
TGTGCCAGCAGCGTAGAGTCGGGGGGAGTCTACGAGCAGTACTTC
>.|TRBJ1-1|TRBV4-2|.
CASSQEGQRQAPTEAFF
TGTGCCAGCAGCCAAGAAGGCCAAAGACAGGCACCCACTGAAGCTTTCTTT
>.|TRBJ1-5|TRBV19|many
CASSMRDSNQPQHF
TGTGCCAGTAGTATGAGGGATAGCAATCAGCCCCAGCATTTT
>TRBD1|TRBJ1-5|TRBV2|.
CASRQGASNQPQHF
TGTGCCAGTAGACAGGGGGCAAGCAATCAGCCCCAGCATTTT
>.|TRBJ2-1|TRBV2|few
CASRASEQFF
TGTGCCAGCAGGGCATCCGAGCAGTTCTTC
>.|TRBJ1-1|TRBV18|few
CASSPIPEAEAFF
TGTGCCAGCTCACCCATTCCCGAGGCTGAAGCTTTCTTT
>.|TRBJ2-7|TRBV9|.
CASSPLSGRIYEQYF
TGTGCCAGCAGCCCCTTATCGGGGAGGATCTACGAGCAGTACTTC